A selection of T cell receptor beta chains follows, all from one sample in a study of blood T cell repertoires in COVID-19. TCRdb keeps only in-frame clones here, not all; method: immunoSEQ multiplex PCR. The table includes 150,000 to 200,000 clones, about 88% detected once. Sample: peripheral blood. All receptors derive from a man in his 60s with active or convalescent COVID-19. The CDR3 runs from the conserved cysteine through the conserved F or W. The D gene is left open where the match is weak. Expanded clones are given a class, and other clones once, few, many or no size at all.

J gene,V gene,clone size,D gene,CDR3 protein,CDR3 DNA
TRBJ2-1,TRBV3-1/TRBV3-2,NA,NA,CASSQQAGADYNEQFF,TGTGCCAGCAGCCAGCAGGCGGGGGCAGACTACAATGAGCAGTTCTTC
TRBJ1-1,TRBV9,NA,TRBD1,CASSAYLTGGDEAFF,TGTGCCAGCAGCGCGTATTTGACAGGGGGAGATGAAGCTTTCTTT
TRBJ1-1,TRBV3-1/TRBV3-2,NA,TRBD1,CASSQQGAGTEAFF,TGTGCCAGCAGCCAACAGGGGGCGGGTACTGAAGCTTTCTTT
TRBJ2-7,TRBV19,NA,TRBD1,CASSRGQVQGEQYF,TGTGCCAGTAGTAGGGGACAGGTGCAGGGCGAGCAGTACTTC
TRBJ2-3,TRBV6-5,NA,TRBD1,CASSYFGTGPDTQYF,TGTGCCAGCAGTTACTTTGGGACAGGCCCAGATACGCAGTATTTT
TRBJ1-2,TRBV5-8,NA,TRBD1,CASSLAGQGRGYTF,TGTGCCAGCAGCTTGGCCGGACAGGGAAGAGGCTACACCTTC
TRBJ1-6,TRBV2,NA,NA,CASRSGQSDYNSPLHF,TGTGCCAGCAGATCTGGACAGAGTGACTATAATTCACCCCTCCACTTT
TRBJ2-7,TRBV7-2,NA,NA,CASSLEGGYEQYF,TGTGCCAGCAGCTTAGAAGGGGGCTACGAGCAGTACTTC
TRBJ1-2,TRBV7-9,NA,NA,CASSLGGDLGYGYTF,TGTGCCAGCAGCTTAGGAGGGGACTTAGGCTATGGCTACACCTTC
TRBJ2-1,TRBV11-2,NA,NA,CASSTLSTGTTSYNEQFF,TGTGCCAGCAGCACGCTTAGCACCGGGACAACCTCCTACAATGAGCAGTTCTTC
TRBJ1-1,TRBV5-1,NA,NA,CASSFPDSMNTEAFF,TGCGCCAGCAGCTTCCCCGACAGCATGAACACTGAAGCTTTCTTT
TRBJ2-3,TRBV10-2,NA,NA,CASSPQGTSTDTQYF,TGCGCCAGCAGTCCACAGGGGACTAGCACAGATACGCAGTATTTT
TRBJ1-1,TRBV6-6,few,TRBD1,CASSTDRGRTEAFF,TGTGCCAGCAGTACGGACAGGGGGAGGACTGAAGCTTTCTTT
TRBJ1-1,TRBV5-1,NA,TRBD1,CASSLRQGASEAFF,TGCGCCAGCAGCTTGCGACAGGGGGCGTCTGAAGCTTTCTTT
TRBJ2-1,TRBV28,NA,NA,CASSLLQGWDNEQFF,TGTGCCAGCAGTTTATTGCAGGGTTGGGACAATGAGCAGTTCTTC
TRBJ1-5,TRBV12-5,few,NA,CASGLRSGTPNQPQHF,TGTGCTAGTGGTTTGAGATCCGGGACACCAAATCAGCCCCAGCATTTT
TRBJ2-7,TRBV19,NA,NA,CATTGPSSYEQYF,TGTGCCACCACGGGTCCGTCCTCCTACGAGCAGTACTTC
TRBJ2-2,TRBV27,NA,NA,CASSLHRGTGELFF,TGTGCCAGCAGCTTGCATCGGGGCACCGGGGAGCTGTTTTTT
TRBJ2-2,TRBV6-5,NA,NA,CASRGQAGELFF,TGTGCCAGCAGGGGGCAGGCCGGGGAGCTGTTTTTT
TRBJ1-6,TRBV2,NA,TRBD1,CASSEWGGQGESPLHF,TGTGCCAGCAGTGAATGGGGTGGACAGGGCGAATCACCCCTCCACTTT
TRBJ1-6,TRBV18,NA,NA,CASSPQGDQPQSSYNSPLHF,TGTGCCAGCTCACCACAGGGGGACCAACCCCAGAGCTCCTATAATTCACCCCTCCACTTT
TRBJ1-6,TRBV6-4,NA,TRBD1,CASSPGGPNSPLHF,TGTGCCAGCAGTCCAGGGGGCCCTAATTCACCCCTCCACTTT
TRBJ2-2,TRBV6-6,NA,NA,CASSYVGVANTGELFF,TGTGCCAGCAGTTACGTAGGAGTCGCGAACACCGGGGAGCTGTTTTTT
TRBJ1-1,TRBV29-1,NA,NA,CSVERQTDTEAFF,TGCAGCGTTGAAAGGCAGACAGACACTGAAGCTTTCTTT
TRBJ2-7,TRBV6-5,NA,NA,CASRAGLHSYEQYF,TGTGCCAGCAGGGCGGGCCTCCACTCCTACGAGCAGTACTTC
TRBJ2-1,TRBV5-6,NA,TRBD2,CASSATSGRPYNEQFF,TGTGCCAGCAGCGCCACTAGCGGGAGGCCCTACAATGAGCAGTTCTTC
TRBJ2-2,TRBV15,once,TRBD1,CATSRITGAGELFF,TGTGCCACCAGTAGAATAACAGGGGCCGGGGAGCTGTTTTTT
TRBJ1-2,TRBV29-1,once,NA,CSVIYNYGYTF,TGCAGCGTAATTTATAACTATGGCTACACCTTC
TRBJ2-1,TRBV7-2,NA,TRBD2,CASSPSSSGSSYNEQFF,TGTGCCAGCAGCCCATCCTCTAGCGGGAGCTCCTACAATGAGCAGTTCTTC
TRBJ2-2,TRBV5-1,NA,TRBD1,CASSLARTGTGFRTGELFF,TGCGCCAGCAGCTTGGCACGAACCGGGACAGGGTTTCGGACCGGGGAGCTGTTTTTT
TRBJ1-6,TRBV3-1/TRBV3-2,NA,NA,CASSQASGDSPLHF,TGTGCCAGCAGCCAAGCGTCAGGGGATTCACCCCTCCACTTT
TRBJ1-6,TRBV12-3/TRBV12-4,NA,NA,CASSWGEDSPLHF,TGTGCCAGCAGTTGGGGGGAGGATTCACCCCTCCACTTT
TRBJ2-3,TRBV19,NA,TRBD2,CASRLAGDTDTQYF,TGTGCCAGTAGATTAGCGGGGGACACAGATACGCAGTATTTT
TRBJ1-2,TRBV10-3,NA,NA,CAISVRQEGGYTF,TGTGCCATCAGTGTGAGGCAGGAGGGGGGCTACACCTTC
TRBJ1-3,TRBV30,NA,NA,CAWSVGGSGNTIYF,TGTGCCTGGAGTGTAGGGGGTTCGGGAAACACCATATATTTT
TRBJ1-3,TRBV6-2/TRBV6-3,NA,NA,CASSYRDTSSGNTIYF,TGTGCCAGCAGTTACCGGGACACCTCCTCTGGAAACACCATATATTTT
TRBJ1-2,TRBV2,NA,NA,CASSEARGEVAGYTF,TGTGCCAGCAGTGAAGCGCGGGGGGAAGTCGCTGGCTACACCTTC
TRBJ1-2,TRBV2,NA,TRBD1,CASTGQGYYGYTF,TGTGCCAGCACCGGACAGGGGTACTATGGCTACACCTTC
TRBJ1-3,TRBV7-9,NA,NA,CASSFTGSGNTIYF,TGTGCCAGCAGCTTCACAGGATCTGGAAACACCATATATTTT
TRBJ1-1,TRBV9,few,NA,CASSSLGRTEAFF,TGTGCCAGCAGCTCCCTGGGGCGGACTGAAGCTTTCTTT
TRBJ2-1,TRBV6-5,NA,TRBD2,CASSPPLAGFNEQFF,TGTGCCAGCAGTCCCCCACTAGCGGGATTTAATGAGCAGTTCTTC